These 5 T cell receptor beta chains were all obtained from the same sample, sequenced in a study of T cell repertoires in cytomegalovirus infection. In TCRdb, the reads were re-called with MiXCR into one record per CDR3 protein. Among approximately 1,000,000 distinct CDR3 sequences, about 33% were seen once, and the ten largest hold 13%. Antigens for these TCRs are unknown. Here the sequenced sample was cultured CD8+ T cells from PBMCs, taken from culture after CMV antigen stimulation. These receptors were obtained from a human donor in good health (CMV status not recorded). Some clones in this sample may be carry-over from other donors' samples.

Regarding this clonotype: A clone one base away is much larger, so this may be a read error. The chain is built from TRBV19 and TRBJ1-4; 8 bases fit TRBD1. The CDR3 loop spans 18 amino acids. CDR1 LNHDA and CDR2 SQIVND come from the germline V gene (reference sequence). The DNA for the CDR3 is TGTGTCAGCCCATCAGGTGGCAGGGGGCCCCCAGTCAATGAAAAACTGTTTTTT. This translates into CVSPSGGRGPPVNEKLFF.

This clonotype was counted between two and nine times. This chain connects TRBV3-1 to TRBJ2-5, with 7 bases lining up with TRBD2. The CDR3 consists of 16 residues. With V trimmed by 2 bases and J by 5 bases, 11 bases remained unmatched. CDR1 is LGHDT and CDR2 is YNNKEL in the germline V gene (reference sequence). The chain's CDR3 is CASSQSTIAGEETQYF. The DNA for the CDR3 is TGTGCCAGCAGCCAAAGTACGATTGCGGGGGAGGAGACCCAGTACTTC.

In this sample, this clonotype turned up many times. The rearrangement uses TRBV12-3 or TRBV12-4 and TRBJ1-5; D call uncertain. CDR3 size: 16 residues. Trimming removed 2 bases at V and 3 bases at J, with 14 bases between. The CDR3 loop reads CASSLSADDYNQPQHF. The CDR3 bases are TGTGCCAGCAGTTTATCGGCAGACGACTACAATCAGCCCCAGCATTTT.

This rearrangement joins TRBV27 to TRBJ2-1; D may be TRBD1 (6 bases). Germline V gene data show CDR1 as MNHEY and CDR2 as SMNVEV (reference sequence). Trimming left V 1 base short and J 4 bases short, with 11 bases between. This CDR3 comprises 15 residues. In nucleotides, the CDR3 is TGTGCCAGCAGTTTATTTCCTGGACAGTACAATGAGCAGTTCTTC. Translated: CASSLFPGQYNEQFF.

This clonotype was detected only a few times. J is TRBJ1-2 and V is TRBV20-1; 8 bases are a match to TRBD1. The CDR3 length is 16 residues. Germline CDR1 is DFQATT and CDR2 is SNEGSKA (reference sequence). After removal of 0 bases from V and 5 bases from J, the junction contained 11 bases not matched to a gene. CDR3 in amino acids: CSARDGFSGQDYGYTF. DNA for the CDR3: TGCAGTGCTAGAGATGGCTTTTCGGGACAGGATTATGGCTACACCTTC.